This T cell receptor beta chain appears in the sequencing data of a study of response to subunit inactivated influenza vaccine. Notes on the study in general: The study's authors posited that every seasonal influenza vaccination enlists few new T cells.

One entry per CDR3 protein, called by TCRdb with MiXCR from the RT-PCR reads. The sample holds about 520,000 distinct CDR3 sequences, 25% seen once. The ends lost 3 bases at V and 3 bases at J; junction bases unmatched: 5. The CDR3 runs to 14 residues. CDR1 and CDR2 (germline): DFQATT, SNEGSKA (reference sequence). Turning to this clonotype: Its specificity is unknown.

This receptor was obtained from a man aged 50 to 60 who received an inactivated influenza vaccine. The chain has TRBV20-1 and TRBJ1-5, with 7 bases lining up with TRBD1. Material: CD4+ T cells sorted from PBMCs, obtained around 5 days after vaccination. CDR3 nucleotides: TGCAGTGCTAGTGAGGGACAGTACAATCAGCCCCAGCATTTT. The encoded protein is CSASEGQYNQPQHF.